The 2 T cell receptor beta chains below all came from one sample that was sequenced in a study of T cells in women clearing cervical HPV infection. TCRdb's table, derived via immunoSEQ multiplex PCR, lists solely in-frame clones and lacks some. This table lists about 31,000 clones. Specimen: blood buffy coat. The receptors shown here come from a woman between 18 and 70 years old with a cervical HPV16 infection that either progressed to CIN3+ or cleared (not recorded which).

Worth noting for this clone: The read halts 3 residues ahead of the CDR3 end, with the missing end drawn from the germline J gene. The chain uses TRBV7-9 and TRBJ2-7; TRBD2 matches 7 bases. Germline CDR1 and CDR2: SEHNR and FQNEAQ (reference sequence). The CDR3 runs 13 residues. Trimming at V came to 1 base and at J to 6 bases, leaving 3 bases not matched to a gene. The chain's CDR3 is CASSLGGLGEQYF. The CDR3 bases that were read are TGTGCCAGCAGCTTAGGCGGACTAGGCGAG.

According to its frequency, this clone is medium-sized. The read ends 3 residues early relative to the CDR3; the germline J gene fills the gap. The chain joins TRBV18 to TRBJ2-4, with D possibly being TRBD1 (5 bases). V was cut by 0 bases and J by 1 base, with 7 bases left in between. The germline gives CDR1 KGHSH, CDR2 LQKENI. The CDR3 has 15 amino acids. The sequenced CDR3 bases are TGTGCCAGCTCACCACCGAAGGGGGCCAAAAACATT. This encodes CASSPPKGAKNI. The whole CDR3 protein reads CASSPPKGAKNIQYF.